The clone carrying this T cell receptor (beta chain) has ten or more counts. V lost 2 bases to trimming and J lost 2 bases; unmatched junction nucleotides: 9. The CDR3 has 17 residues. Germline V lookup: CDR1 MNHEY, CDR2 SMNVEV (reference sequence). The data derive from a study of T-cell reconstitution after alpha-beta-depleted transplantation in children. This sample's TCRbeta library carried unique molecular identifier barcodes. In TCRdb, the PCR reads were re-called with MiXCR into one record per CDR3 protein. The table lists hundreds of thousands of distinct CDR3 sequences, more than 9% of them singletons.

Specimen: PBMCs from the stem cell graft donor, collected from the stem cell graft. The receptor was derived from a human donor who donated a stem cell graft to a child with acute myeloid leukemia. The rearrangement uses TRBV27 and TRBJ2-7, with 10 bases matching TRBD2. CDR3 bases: TGTGCCAGCAGTTTAACCAGGATAGCGGGAGGTGCCTACGAGCAGTACTTC. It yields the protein CASSLTRIAGGAYEQYF.